This TCR beta chain is from a study of CXCR3-negative and CXCR3-positive naive CD8 T cells. Each CD8+ T cell subset was sorted in triplicate, about 270,000 cells each. Naive CD8+ T cells showed CD45RO-CCR7+CD27+CD95-. General study results and limits: Naive subsets had comparable surface CD5; TCR strength was inferred from TRB CDR3 properties. In CXCR3-positive naive cells, the TRB CDR3s were more hydrophobic than in CXCR3-negative naive cells.

Per the germline V gene, CDR1 is SQVTM and CDR2 is ANQGSEA. The CDR3 totals 18 residues. With UMI labels, 5' RACE was used to prepare the TRB cDNA libraries. TCRdb reanalyzed the 5' RACE reads and collapses them to one entry per CDR3 protein, without DNA. Found here are about 120,000 distinct CDR3 sequences; the top ten clones hold just under 0.5%. To note about this clonotype: What it recognizes is unknown.

This chain uses TRBV29-1 with TRBJ2-1; TCRdb returns TRBD2, unconfirmable since there is no DNA. The source material was naive CXCR3- CD8+ T cells from blood. Indicated subset: CD45RO-CCR7+CD27+CD95- naive CD8+ T cells lacking CXCR3 (TNR3-). This TCR was sampled from a human donor in good health. Some clones in this sample may be carry-over from other donors' samples. CDR3 protein: CSVEGTSGRARSYNEQFF.